The present T cell receptor gamma chain was sequenced within a study of Vγ9Vδ2 T cells in congenital toxoplasmosis (dated by TCRdb to the early 2020s). Study-wide context: IgG, IgM and IgA serology, Western blot and an in-house interferon-gamma release assay were used to diagnose congenital toxoplasmosis. In this study, researchers looked at the gamma and delta chain CDR3 repertoires of sorted blood gammadelta T cells, comparing infants congenitally infected with T. gondii against uninfected infants. Sequencing of the repertoires was done on samples from infants at two time points: 2 months after birth and 1 year of age. At 2 months, TCR sequencing included roughly 5 infected and some eleven uninfected infants, and at 1 year it included 3 infected and 4 uninfected infants. General findings and caveats noted by the study authors: Among roughly 2-month-old infants, germline-encoded fetal-type TRDV2 CDR3 sequences seemed to show up more often in infected than in uninfected infants, which suggests an in utero expansion footprint. Two months was the earliest age with enough suitable sample material for TCR repertoire analysis, so newborn repertoires were not sequenced. High prevalence of a public TRGV9 clonotype was observed in both infected and uninfected infants. At 1 year of age, repertoire differences between infected and uninfected infants were less clear than at 2 months. At 2 months, TRGV9 and TRDV2 CDR3s of infected infants appeared to carry fewer N additions than uninfected infants, especially TRDV2-TRDJ1 sequences.

The same treatment, consisting of spiramycin and/or pyrimethamine plus sulfadiazine plus folinic acid, was given to the mothers of both infected and uninfected infants. Every infant, whether infected or uninfected, was delivered at term, after more than 37 weeks of gestation. Around 0.94 mL of blood was used to isolate PBMCs by Lymphoprep gradient centrifugation, after which the PBMCs were cryopreserved in liquid nitrogen and shipped to Belgium. After thawing, the PBMCs were labeled with Zombie NIR viability dye and stained with antibodies against CD3, TCR gammadelta, Vgamma9 and Vdelta2. Sorting of CD3+ TCRgammadelta+ T cells was performed on a FACSAria III, reaching a mean purity of 98%. For each sample, RNA was extracted from about 10,000 sorted gammadelta T cells with the RNeasy Micro Kit. The infants were born to mothers who were enrolled with primary T. gondii infection during pregnancy. Infant peripheral blood was collected at an outpatient microbiology and virology center in Pavia, Italy.

cDNA was generated in one tube by template-switch reverse transcription with TRGC- and TRDC-specific primers, using SuperScript II. The TRGC primer was designed so that it would bind both of the constant genes TRGC1 and TRGC2. Amplification of TRG and TRD was done with the KAPA Real-Time Library Amplification Kit, and AMPure XP beads were used for purification between steps. Illumina sequencing adapters were added by index PCR using the Nextera XT Index Kit. An Illumina MiSeq with the V2 300 kit was used to sequence the TRG and TRD amplicons, producing 150 bp paired-end reads. For the original study's pipeline: Before any further analysis, FastQC version 0.11.8 was used to check read quality. Reads were aligned to GenBank TRG or TRD reference genes, and CDR3 sequences were built with MiXCR version 3.0.3. MiXCR defaults were kept, except that TRDD gene segments were assembled using 3 rather than 5 consecutive nucleotides. N additions, CDR3 length, J segment length and clonotype sharing between samples were calculated with VDJtools version 1.2.1. Out-of-frame CDR3 sequences and those containing stop codons were excluded from analysis. Infant repertoires were compared for overlap with previously published fetal, cord blood and adult blood Vgamma9Vdelta2 repertoires. TCRdb processed the public reads again with the CATT caller, after which rows with matching DNA were combined. The V and J calls were not made by the authors but by TCRdb's processing. The sample table holds around 290 gamma-chain clones, of which around 7.7% were seen once. The ten largest clones add up to approximately 40% of the sample.

By sample share, this clone is large (0.1 to 1%). It lacks a known antigen. Base qualities are missing; no much larger clone stands one base away. Based on the germline V gene, the CDR1 and CDR2 sequences are VENAVY and YDSYNSRV. The V end gives up 4 bases and the J end 0 bases, leaving 0 bases in the junction not matched to a gene. Counted from cysteine to phenylalanine, this CDR3 has 12 amino acids. CDR3 DNA only is kept here, 36 bases in frame from base 1. Material for sequencing was gamma-delta T cells from blood. The clonotype was recovered from a child under 10 years old born to a mother with Toxoplasma gondii infection during pregnancy, either congenitally infected or uninfected (not recorded which). The sequence links TRGV8 to TRGJ1 or TRGJ2. The DNA sequence reads TGTGCCACCTGGGAGAATTATTATAAGAAACTCTTT. The resulting protein is CATWENYYKKLF.